Below, 19 T cell receptor beta chains from the same sample are listed, as sequenced in a study of blood T cells in healthy people across ages. A J-beta primer mix and a sample-barcoded 5' primer were used in a second PCR of about 7 to 11 cycles. TCRdb re-analysed the 5' RACE reads in MiXCR, keeping a single row per CDR3 protein. The repertoire includes about 800,000 distinct CDR3 sequences, 25% of them detected once, and roughly 3.5% sits in the top ten. The data were also submitted as part of a second study, on T cells of mothers and their children.

The sample comprised blood. The origin of the receptors is a boy aged 5 to 17 in good health.

The V call is TRBV12-3 or TRBV12-4, the J call TRBJ1-4; TRBD1 is a possible D gene (5 bases). The V end was cut by 6 bases, the J end by 0 bases, with 8 bases between. The CDR3 runs to 14 residues. The CDR3 DNA is TGTGCCAGCAGGAGGGGCACAACTAATGAAAAACTGTTTTTT. This encodes CASRRGTTNEKLFF.

The J gene is TRBJ2-7, the V gene TRBV5-1, with D possibly being TRBD2 (5 bases). Germline CDR1 SGHRS, CDR2 YFSETQ. The length of the CDR3 is 15 residues. V was pared by 2 bases and J by 4 bases, with 16 bases between. The CDR3: CASSFRGLPPYEQYF. The CDR3 DNA is TGCGCCAGCAGCTTCCGGGGTCTCCCCCCATACGAGCAGTACTTC.

The rearrangement uses TRBV27 and TRBJ2-5; TRBD2 aligns across 9 bases. The DNA end is more similar to TRBJ2-1, so the J call may be wrong. CDR1 MNHEY and CDR2 SMNVEV come from the germline V gene (reference sequence). The CDR3 has 14 amino acids. CDR3 coding DNA: TGTGCCAGCACTTCGGGACTAGCCGCCAATGAGCAGTTCTTC. Translated, it gives CASTSGLAANEQFF.

The rearrangement joins TRBV29-1 to TRBJ2-5; tentative D call: TRBD2 (6 bases). The CDR3 consists of 14 residues. Germline CDR1 reads SQVTM; CDR2 reads ANQGSEA. Deletions cut 7 bases from V and 0 bases from J, with 15 bases between. Here the CDR3 DNA reads TGCAGCGCAGAAGGCGGGAAGTACCAAGAGACCCAGTACTTC. Its translation: CSAEGGKYQETQYF.

In its sample, this clonotype was seen a few times. This sequence joins TRBV7-9 and TRBJ2-5, with 8 bases matching TRBD2. V lost 5 bases to trimming and J lost 5 bases; unmatched junction nucleotides: 10. The germline V gene encodes CDR1 SEHNR and CDR2 FQNEAQ (reference sequence). The CDR3 is made up of 15 amino acids. The CDR3 protein is CASSRSGARVETQYF. The CDR3 DNA is TGTGCCAGCAGCCGTAGCGGGGCTCGAGTGGAGACCCAGTACTTC.

This clonotype was detected only once. V gene TRBV11-2 combines with J gene TRBJ1-5; D gene unclear. CDR1 is SGHAT, CDR2 FQNNGV, per germline. The V gene lost 2 bases and the J gene lost 4 bases, with 12 bases spanning the gap. CDR3 length: 15 residues. The CDR3 region is CASSLSRGGNQPQHF. For the CDR3, the DNA is TGTGCCAGCAGCTTATCCCGGGGAGGAAATCAGCCCCAGCATTTT.

This clonotype was observed a few times. The chain is built from TRBV27 and TRBJ2-7; TRBD1 or TRBD2 may be the D gene (5 bases each). Trimming removed 10 bases from V and 0 bases from J, with 13 bases in between. This CDR3 has 13 amino acids. Germline CDR1 MNHEY, CDR2 SMNVEV (reference sequence). CDR3 sequence (DNA): TGTGCCATCCGGGACCTGAACTCCTACGAGCAGTACTTC. Its protein product is CAIRDLNSYEQYF.

The rearrangement uses TRBV7-2 and TRBJ2-7; 8 bases fit TRBD1. The DNA matches TRBJ2-1 better at its end, which makes the J call doubtful. The CDR3 consists of 14 residues. CDR1 and CDR2 from the germline V gene are SGHTA and FQGNSA. The CDR3 loop reads CASSFGQGANEQFF. The CDR3 DNA sequence: TGTGCCAGCAGCTTTGGCCAGGGGGCGAATGAGCAGTTCTTC.

This chain uses TRBV19 with TRBJ2-1; 10 positions match TRBD2. V shed 5 bases, J shed 5 bases, and the junction held 3 bases outside the gene matches. Germline CDR1 LNHDA, CDR2 SQIVND (reference sequence). The CDR3 spans 14 residues. DNA of the CDR3: TGTGCCAGTAGTCCGGGACTAGCGAACAATGAGCAGTTCTTC. Translated: CASSPGLANNEQFF.

There are a few counts of this clonotype. The chain employs TRBV25-1 and TRBJ1-6, with 8 bases matching TRBD1. CDR1 is MGHDK and CDR2 is SYGVNS in the germline V gene. The CDR3 runs to 14 residues. V was clipped by 4 bases and J by 7 bases; unmatched bases: 3. CDR3 sequence reads: CASSAGDRNSPLHF. As DNA, the CDR3 is TGTGCCAGCAGTGCAGGGGACAGGAATTCACCCCTCCACTTT.

The chain joins TRBV6-2 or TRBV6-3 to TRBJ1-4, with no clear D. Germline CDR1 is MNHEY and CDR2 is SVGEGT. Trimming cost V 10 bases and J 4 bases, with 10 bases left between them. This CDR3 is built from 12 residues. The CDR3 region is CATRRFNEKLFF. The CDR3 DNA sequence: TGTGCCACCCGACGGTTTAATGAAAAACTGTTTTTT.

The rearrangement joins TRBV6-5 to TRBJ2-3; D is uncertain. V lost 2 bases and J lost 2, with 17 bases in between. The CDR3 runs 17 residues. Germline CDR1 is MNHEY and CDR2 is SVGAGI. The DNA of the CDR3 is TGTGCCAGCAGTTACAAGTCGATTGGGGTATACACAGATACGCAGTATTTT. This gives the protein CASSYKSIGVYTDTQYF.

DNA of the CDR3: TGCGCCAGCAGCCAAGAAACGGTAGGGGCTTTCGGAAATGAGCAGTTCTTC. It codes for CASSQETVGAFGNEQFF. The chain joins TRBV4-3 to TRBJ2-5, with D tentatively TRBD1 (5 bases). TRBJ2-1 explains the end of the DNA better; the J call may be wrong. The CDR3 has 17 amino acids. Germline V lookup: CDR1 LGHNA, CDR2 YSLEER.

This clonotype has only a few counts. The V call is TRBV28, the J call TRBJ2-5; D is undetermined. Germline-derived CDR1 and CDR2 are MDHEN and SYDVKM. This CDR3 comprises 13 residues. V was pared by 3 bases and J by 3 bases, with 8 bases between. CDR3 loop: CASSFRLEETQYF. CDR3 nucleotide sequence: TGTGCCAGCAGTTTCCGCCTTGAAGAGACCCAGTACTTC.

This clonotype was counted only a few times. This rearrangement joins TRBV7-8 to TRBJ2-1, with a possible D match to TRBD2 (6 bases). CDR1 SGHVS and CDR2 FQNEAQ come from the germline V gene. The CDR3 is 12 residues long. With 11 bases removed from V and 9 bases from J, the gap between germline ends came to 17 bases. The CDR3 sequence: CASGGARGEQFF. CDR3 DNA: TGTGCCTCAGGAGGGGCGCGCGGTGAGCAGTTCTTC.

The CDR3 DNA reads TGCGCCAGCAGCTTGGTTTCAGGGACCAATCAGCCCCAGCATTTT. It encodes CASSLVSGTNQPQHF. The V call is TRBV5-1, the J call TRBJ1-5; weak D call: TRBD1 (5 bases). In germline, CDR1 is SGHRS, CDR2 YFSETQ. The CDR3 consists of 15 residues. V gave up 0 bases and J gave up 3 bases, with 10 bases separating them.

The gene calls are TRBV19 and TRBJ1-1, with a possible D match to TRBD1 (6 bases). V was clipped by 11 bases and J by 4 bases, with 17 bases between them. The germline V gene has CDR1 LNHDA and CDR2 SQIVND (reference sequence). The CDR3 length is 13 residues. The CDR3 region is CASEGGGGTEAFF. Here the CDR3 DNA reads TGTGCCTCGGAGGGGGGCGGCGGCACTGAAGCTTTCTTT. Full variable domain (rest looked up from reference TRBV19 and TRBJ1-1): DGGITQSPKYLFRKEGQNVTLSCEQNLNHDAMYWYRQDPGQGLRLIYYSQIVNDFQKGDIAEGYSVSREKKESFPLTVTSAQKNPTAFYLCASEGGGGTEAFFGQGTRLTVV.

The chain employs TRBV7-9 and TRBJ2-5; possibly TRBD2 for D (6 bases). Germline-derived CDR1 and CDR2 are SEHNR and FQNEAQ (reference sequence). Deletions cut 5 bases from V and 0 bases from J, with 10 bases between. The CDR3 length is 14 residues. DNA of the CDR3: TGTGCCAGCAGCACCCTAGCGAACCAAGAGACCCAGTACTTC. This translates into CASSTLANQETQYF.

Only a few counts were recorded for this clonotype. The chain is built from TRBV3-1 and TRBJ1-1; TRBD1 is a possible D gene (5 bases). The germline V gene encodes CDR1 LGHDT and CDR2 YNNKEL (reference sequence). The CDR3 contains 15 residues. Trimming took 4 bases from V and 1 from J, leaving 13 bases between them. CDR3 residues: CASSPPGRRNTEAFF. The CDR3, as DNA: TGTGCCAGCAGCCCACCAGGGCGTCGGAACACTGAAGCTTTCTTT.